This T cell receptor beta chain stems from a study of blood T cell repertoires in COVID-19. As for the study in general: The United States, Italy and Spain were the sources of the acute and convalescent COVID-19 samples. Nucleic acid was either cDNA or gDNA, and it came from T cells, B-cell-depleted T cells, or PBMCs.

This clone was seen a handful of times. Germline V CDR1 and CDR2: LGHDT, YNNKEL (reference sequence). The CDR3 totals 16 residues. The V segment lost 4 bases and the J segment 0 bases; nucleotides outside the gene matches: 6. Authors' processing steps: It was from reference gene primer amplification that nucleated cell counts were estimated. Repertoires were generated with immunoSEQ multiplex PCR, while TCRdb's copy carries only in-frame clones and drops some. V and J calls and clone size are given by that table; D and trimming were obtained from the DNA. The data contain approximately 400,000 clones, 81% of them singletons.

The receptor comes from a human donor with acute or convalescent COVID-19. The donor label of this sample is uncertain. The rearrangement uses TRBV3-1 (or the pseudogene TRBV3-2) and TRBJ1-1; 9 bases match TRBD1. Material for sequencing was peripheral blood. CDR3 DNA sequence: TGTGCCAGCAGCCGGACAGGGGCGCGGATGAACACTGAAGCTTTCTTT. Amino acid sequence: CASSRTGARMNTEAFF.